The source of this T cell receptor (beta chain) is a study of T cell changes during pregnancy in multiple sclerosis. Some clones are missing from TCRdb's copy, which holds only in-frame ones; the method was immunoSEQ multiplex PCR. The sample yields about 32,000 clones, 89% seen once. The CDR3 has 17 amino acids. J lost 2 bases, V lost 0 bases, and 9 bases had no gene match. Germline CDR1 SGHVS, CDR2 FQNEAQ. The chain links TRBV7-8 to TRBJ2-5, with 7 bases fitting TRBD1. The sequence was obtained from a female donor with multiple sclerosis, enrolled in a pregnancy study. The starting material was CD8+ T cells from peripheral blood mononuclear cells, obtained in the second trimester of pregnancy. CDR3 nucleotides: TGTGCCAGCAGCTTAGCGCTAACAGGGGCTCTTCAAGAGACCCAGTACTTC. Protein sequence: CASSLALTGALQETQYF.